The 2 T cell receptor beta chains in this list originate from one sample, sequenced in a study of human versus mouse CDR3 diversity and MHC coevolution. Measured with immunoSEQ multiplex PCR; TCRdb has only the in-frame clones, and not every one. This repertoire shows 55,000 to 65,000 clones, around 94% found once; its top ten account for approximately 19%. The sequencing input was naive CD4+ T cells from blood. Indicated subset: CD45RO-negative CD62L-positive naive CD4 T cells. The receptors derive from a person aged 55-75 years in good health.

The chain is built from TRBV18 and TRBJ2-5; possible D gene TRBD1, 6 bases. The J call is doubtful: the DNA matches TRBJ2-7 better. Per the germline V gene, CDR1 is KGHSH and CDR2 is LQKENI. CDR3 length equals 13 residues. The CDR3 is CASSRTDSYEQYF. The CDR3 bases are TGTGCCAGCTCACGCACGGACAGCTACGAGCAGTACTTC.

The chain has TRBV28 and TRBJ2-5, with D perhaps matching TRBD1 (6 bases). Deletions cut 3 bases from V and 3 bases from J, with 11 bases between. This CDR3 contains 14 residues. Germline assignment: CDR1 MDHEN and CDR2 SYDVKM. In nucleotides, the CDR3 is TGTGCCAGCAGTTTGGTCCACAGGGAAGAGACCCAGTACTTC. Translating gives CASSLVHREETQYF.